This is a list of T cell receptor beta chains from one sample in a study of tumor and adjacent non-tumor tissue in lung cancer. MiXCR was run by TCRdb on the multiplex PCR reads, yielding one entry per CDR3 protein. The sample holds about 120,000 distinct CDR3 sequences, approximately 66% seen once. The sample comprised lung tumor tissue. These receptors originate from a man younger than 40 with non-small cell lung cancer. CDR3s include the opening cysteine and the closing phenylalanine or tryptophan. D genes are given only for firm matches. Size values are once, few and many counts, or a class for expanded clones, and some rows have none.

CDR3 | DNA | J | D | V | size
CSVDRGQITDTQYF | TGCAGCGTTGATAGGGGTCAGATCACAGATACGCAGTATTTT | TRBJ2-3 | . | TRBV29-1 | many
CASSTGRSYGYTF | TGTGCCAGCAGCACCGGGAGAAGCTATGGCTACACCTTC | TRBJ1-2 | . | TRBV12-3/TRBV12-4 | few
CASSGGWYSGTRADTQYF | TGTGCCAGCAGCGGAGGGTGGTATAGCGGGACTCGGGCAGATACGCAGTATTTT | TRBJ2-3 | TRBD2 | TRBV5-4 | few
CTSSLDRNTEAVF | TGTACCAGCAGCTTAGACAGGAACACTGAAGCTGTCTTT | TRBJ1-1 | . | TRBV11-1 | .
CASSLADGRTQYF | TGTGCCAGCAGTTTAGCGGACGGGCGGACCCAGTACTTC | TRBJ2-5 | . | TRBV12-3/TRBV12-4 | .
CASSADVAETQYF | TGTGCCAGCAGTGCCGATGTAGCAGAGACCCAGTACTTC | TRBJ2-5 | . | TRBV6-8 | .
CASSLAGGPETQYF | TGCGCCAGCAGCCTAGCGGGGGGGCCAGAGACCCAGTACTTC | TRBJ2-5 | TRBD2 | TRBV4-1 | many
CASSRSGSWTQYF | TGTGCCAGCAGTCGTAGCGGGAGTTGGACGCAGTACTTC | TRBJ2-7 | TRBD2 | TRBV11-1 | .
CSVDQGSENEQYF | TGCAGCGTTGACCAGGGGTCTGAGAACGAGCAGTACTTC | TRBJ2-7 | . | TRBV29-1 | many
CASSQDAWGAQPQHF | TGCGCGAGCAGCCAAGATGCATGGGGCGCCCAGCCCCAGCATTTT | TRBJ1-5 | . | TRBV4-3 | .
CASSSRRGIINEQLF | TGTGCCAGCAGTTCCCGACGAGGGATTATAAATGAGCAGTTATTC | TRBJ2-1 | . | TRBV11-2 | .
CANSSRLAHYSTDTQYF | TGTGCCAACAGCTCCCGACTAGCGCATTATAGCACAGATACGCAGTATTTT | TRBJ2-3 | TRBD2 | TRBV7-8 | .
CASSHRGEDSPLHF | TGTGCCAGCAGCCACAGGGGGGAGGACTCACCCCTCCACTTT | TRBJ1-6 | TRBD1 | TRBV7-9 | few
CASYGGGGSTEQYF | TGCGCCAGCTACGGAGGAGGGGGGTCTACCGAGCAGTACTTC | TRBJ2-7 | . | TRBV5-1 | .
CASSQDPNSYNSPLHF | TGTGCCAGCAGCCAGGACCCAAACTCCTATAATTCACCCCTCCACTTT | TRBJ1-6 | . | TRBV12-3/TRBV12-4 | .
CAISDRDRGTDTQYF | TGTGCCATCAGTGACCGGGACAGGGGCACAGATACGCAGTATTTT | TRBJ2-3 | TRBD1 | TRBV10-3 | .
CVSSLDRGGAYEQYF | TGTGTCAGCAGCTTGGACAGGGGGGGGGCCTACGAGCAGTACTTC | TRBJ2-7 | TRBD1 | TRBV5-4 | .
CGARYNQWGSYKTDTQYF | TGCGGTGCTAGATACAATCAATGGGGCTCGTATAAGACAGATACGCAGTATTTT | TRBJ2-3 | . | TRBV20-1 | .
CASSPGGRKNTGELFF | TGTGCCAGCAGCCCAGGCGGGAGGAAGAACACCGGGGAGCTGTTTTTT | TRBJ2-2 | TRBD2 | TRBV7-3 | .
CTARDRGRASYEQYF | TGTACTGCTAGAGATAGGGGTCGGGCGTCCTACGAGCAGTACTTC | TRBJ2-7 | . | TRBV20-1 | .
CAIHSGGGRARNEQLF | TGTGCCATCCACTCCGGGGGCGGGAGGGCCAGGAATGAGCAGCTCTTC | TRBJ2-1 | TRBD2 | TRBV19 | once
CASSRTGTGGDGYTF | TGCGCCAGCAGCCGAACCGGGACAGGGGGCGATGGCTACACCTTC | TRBJ1-2 | TRBD1 | TRBV4-1 | many
CASSLLSGHSYRQYF | TGTGCCAGCAGCCTGTTGTCGGGACACTCCTACAGGCAGTACTTC | TRBJ2-7 | . | TRBV11-1 | .
CATSDLGLAGWRGNEQFF | TGTGCCACCAGTGATCTCGGACTAGCGGGATGGCGGGGGAATGAGCAGTTCTTC | TRBJ2-1 | TRBD2 | TRBV24-1 | few
CASSQDMGLSGYTF | TGCGCCAGTAGCCAAGACATGGGACTCTCTGGCTACACCTTC | TRBJ1-2 | . | TRBV4-1 | .
CSVEWTNMPAAFF | TGCAGCGTCGAATGGACTAACATGCCCGCCGCTTTCTTT | TRBJ1-1 | . | TRBV29-1 | .
CASNFLTGGYNEQLF | TGTGCCAGCAATTTCCTGACAGGGGGATACAATGAGCAGCTCTTC | TRBJ2-1 | TRBD1 | TRBV28 | .
CAISVTGGNTEAFF | TGTGCCATCAGTGTTACAGGGGGGAACACTGAAGCTTTCTTT | TRBJ1-1 | TRBD1 | TRBV10-3 | many
CANSYGQGGNSPLHF | TGTGCCAACAGTTACGGACAGGGAGGTAATTCACCCCTCCACTTT | TRBJ1-6 | TRBD1 | TRBV6-1 | .
CATSDWDKGKEQPQHF | TGTGCCACCAGTGATTGGGACAAGGGGAAGGAGCAGCCCCAGCATTTT | TRBJ1-5 | . | TRBV24-1 | once
CASSPALIPLETQYF | TGTGCCAGCAGCCCCGCCCTTATACCCCTTGAGACCCAGTACTTC | TRBJ2-5 | . | TRBV7-8 | .
CASITTCADTQYF | TGTGCCAGCATCACGACCTGTGCAGATACGCAGTATTTT | TRBJ2-3 | . | TRBV11-2 | .
CASGSTSYNEQFF | TGTGCTAGCGGCTCGACTAGTTACAATGAGCAGTTCTTC | TRBJ2-1 | . | TRBV5-6 | .
CANNYSAGQYF | TGTGCCAACAATTACTCGGCGGGGCAGTACTTC | TRBJ2-7 | . | TRBV6-2/TRBV6-3 | once
CASRPPGGDTETSF | TGTGCCAGCAGACCCCCTGGAGGAGACACTGAAACTTCCTTT | TRBJ1-1 | . | TRBV6-5 | .
CASLPPSGREQYF | TGTGCCAGCTTACCACCGTCGGGGCGCGAGCAGTACTTC | TRBJ2-7 | . | TRBV18 | .
CAIRGKGGMANYGYTF | TGTGCCATCAGGGGAAAGGGGGGGATGGCTAACTATGGCTACACCTTC | TRBJ1-2 | . | TRBV10-3 | many
CASTIDRGGAEAFF | TGTGCCAGCACCATCGACAGGGGAGGCGCTGAAGCTTTCTTT | TRBJ1-1 | TRBD1 | TRBV6-1 | many
CASNYFVGARNTGELFF | TGTGCCAGCAATTACTTCGTGGGGGCCCGGAACACCGGGGAACTGTTTTTT | TRBJ2-2 | . | TRBV6-2/TRBV6-3 | .
CASSFSDYGYTF | TGTGCCAGCAGTTTTAGTGACTATGGCTACACCTTC | TRBJ1-2 | . | TRBV11-2 | .
CSARPSGGTISYEQYF | TGCAGTGCTAGACCTAGCGGGGGGACGATCTCCTACGAGCAGTACTTC | TRBJ2-7 | TRBD2 | TRBV20-1 | many
CSAASGTTALDEQFF | TGCAGTGCTGCCTCCGGGACCACGGCCCTCGATGAGCAGTTCTTC | TRBJ2-1 | . | TRBV20-1 | many
CVSSLTGETQYF | TGTGTCAGCAGCTTGACAGGGGAGACCCAGTACTTC | TRBJ2-5 | TRBD1 | TRBV11-2 | .
CASCLVGRGDQPQHF | TGTGCCAGCTGCTTGGTAGGCAGGGGCGATCAGCCCCAGCATTTT | TRBJ1-5 | . | TRBV5-6 | .
CANTFGVEDYTF | TGTGCCAACACCTTCGGAGTTGAGGACTACACCTTC | TRBJ1-2 | . | TRBV12-3/TRBV12-4 | .
CSVDFGGVVETQYF | TGCAGCGTTGATTTCGGGGGCGTTGTGGAGACCCAGTACTTC | TRBJ2-5 | . | TRBV29-1 | .
CATSEASTGTLGTQYF | TGTGCCACCAGTGAAGCCTCGACAGGGACTCTTGGTACGCAGTATTTT | TRBJ2-3 | . | TRBV24-1 | .
CPSSLEAGREETQYF | TGTCCCAGCAGCCTAGAAGCGGGAAGGGAAGAGACCCAGTACTTC | TRBJ2-5 | TRBD2 | TRBV11-3 | .
CSVEDLLAGGPNEQFF | TGCAGCGTTGAAGACCTACTAGCGGGAGGGCCAAATGAGCAGTTCTTC | TRBJ2-1 | TRBD2 | TRBV29-1 | many
CASNQDPVAGETLYF | TGCGCCAGCAACCAAGACCCCGTGGCGGGAGAGACCCTGTACTTC | TRBJ2-5 | TRBD2 | TRBV4-1 | once
CASSLGGGRPYVRYF | TGTGCCAGCAGTCTTGGAGGGGGCAGACCCTACGTGCGGTACTTC | TRBJ2-7 | . | TRBV11-1 | .
CASRGRSVEEKLFF | TGTGCCAGCAGAGGGAGAAGTGTTGAAGAAAAACTGTTTTTT | TRBJ1-4 | . | TRBV21-1 | .
CSALRDHTEAFF | TGCAGTGCTTTACGGGACCACACTGAAGCTTTCTTT | TRBJ1-1 | . | TRBV20-1 | many
CASSSFGRWLNTEELFF | TGTGCCAGCAGCTCCTTTGGACGGTGGCTTAACACCGAGGAGCTGTTTTTT | TRBJ2-2 | . | TRBV28 | .
CASSQQSETQYF | TGTGCCAGCAGTCAGCAGTCAGAAACGCAGTATTTT | TRBJ2-3 | . | TRBV6-6 | .
CASSPIGRYAYTF | TGCGCCAGCAGCCCTATAGGTCGCTATGCCTACACCTTC | TRBJ1-2 | . | TRBV4-3 | .
CASSYATQGGDTQYF | TGTGCCAGCAGTTACGCCACGCAAGGGGGGGATACGCAGTATTTT | TRBJ2-3 | . | TRBV6-6 | many
CASTLDGASTDTQYF | TGTGCCAGCACCCTGGACGGAGCTAGCACAGATACGCAGTATTTT | TRBJ2-3 | . | TRBV6-1 | many
CSASRDTQAFF | TGCAGTGCTAGCCGTGACACTCAAGCTTTCTTT | TRBJ1-1 | . | TRBV20-1 | .
CSVSGASGSTIYKQYF | TGCAGCGTTTCAGGGGCTAGCGGGTCCACTATCTACAAGCAGTACTTC | TRBJ2-7 | TRBD2 | TRBV29-1 | .